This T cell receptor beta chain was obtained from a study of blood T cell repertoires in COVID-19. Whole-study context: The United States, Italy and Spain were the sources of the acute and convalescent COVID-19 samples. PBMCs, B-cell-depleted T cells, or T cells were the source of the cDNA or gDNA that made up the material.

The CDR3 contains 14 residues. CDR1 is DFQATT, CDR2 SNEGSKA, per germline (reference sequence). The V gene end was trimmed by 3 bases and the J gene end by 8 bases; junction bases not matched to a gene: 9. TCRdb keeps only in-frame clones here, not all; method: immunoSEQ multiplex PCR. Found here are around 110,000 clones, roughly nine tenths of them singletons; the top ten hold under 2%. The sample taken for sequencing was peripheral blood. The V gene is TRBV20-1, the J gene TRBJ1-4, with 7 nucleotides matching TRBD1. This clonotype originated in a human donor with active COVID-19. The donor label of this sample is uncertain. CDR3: CSASWRQGGEKLFF. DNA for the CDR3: TGCAGTGCTAGTTGGAGGCAGGGGGGCGAAAAACTGTTTTTT.